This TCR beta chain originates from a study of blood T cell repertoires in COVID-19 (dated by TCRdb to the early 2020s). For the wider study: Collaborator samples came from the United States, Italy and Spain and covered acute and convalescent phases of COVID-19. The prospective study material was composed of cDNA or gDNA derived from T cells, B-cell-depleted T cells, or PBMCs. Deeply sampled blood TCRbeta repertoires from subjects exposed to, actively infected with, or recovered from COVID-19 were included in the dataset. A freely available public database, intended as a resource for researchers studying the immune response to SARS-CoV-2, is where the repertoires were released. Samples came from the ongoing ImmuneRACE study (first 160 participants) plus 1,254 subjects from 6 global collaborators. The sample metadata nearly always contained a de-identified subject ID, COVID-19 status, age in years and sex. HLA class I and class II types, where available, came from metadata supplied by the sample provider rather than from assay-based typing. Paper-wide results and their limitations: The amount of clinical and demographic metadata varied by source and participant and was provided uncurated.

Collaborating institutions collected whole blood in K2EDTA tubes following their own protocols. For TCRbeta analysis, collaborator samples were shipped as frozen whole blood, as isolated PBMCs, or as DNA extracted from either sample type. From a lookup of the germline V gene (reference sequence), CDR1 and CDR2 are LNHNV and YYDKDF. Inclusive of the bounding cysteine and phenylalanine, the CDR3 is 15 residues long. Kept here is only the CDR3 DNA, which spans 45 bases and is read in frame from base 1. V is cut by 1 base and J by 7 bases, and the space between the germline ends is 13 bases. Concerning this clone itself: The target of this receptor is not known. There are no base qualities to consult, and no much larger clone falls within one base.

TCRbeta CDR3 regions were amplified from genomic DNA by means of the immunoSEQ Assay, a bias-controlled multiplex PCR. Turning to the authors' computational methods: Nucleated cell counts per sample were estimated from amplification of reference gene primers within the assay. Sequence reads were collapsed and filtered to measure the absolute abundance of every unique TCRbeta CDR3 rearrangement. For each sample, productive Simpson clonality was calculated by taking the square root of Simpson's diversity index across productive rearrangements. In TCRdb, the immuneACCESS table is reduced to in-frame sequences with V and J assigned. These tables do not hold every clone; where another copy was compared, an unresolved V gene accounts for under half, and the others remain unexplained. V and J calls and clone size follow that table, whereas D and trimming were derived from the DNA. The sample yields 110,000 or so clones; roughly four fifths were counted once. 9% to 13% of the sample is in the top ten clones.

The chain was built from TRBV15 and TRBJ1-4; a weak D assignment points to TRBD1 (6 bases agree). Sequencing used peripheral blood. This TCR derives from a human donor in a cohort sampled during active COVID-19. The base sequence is TGTGCCACCAGCAGAGCCCCGGGAGGGGGTGAAAAACTGTTTTTT. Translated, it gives CATSRAPGGGEKLFF.